This T cell receptor beta chain derives from a study of blood T cell repertoires in COVID-19. Turning to the study itself: Samples came from the United States, Italy and Spain, spanning acute and convalescent COVID-19. PBMCs, B-cell-depleted T cells, or T cells were the source of the cDNA or gDNA that made up the material.

The trim removed 2 bases at V and 8 bases at J, leaving 9 bases unmatched. The CDR3 sequence is 15 residues long. Germline V gene sequence: CDR1 KGHSH, CDR2 LQKENI. Authors' data handling: Counts of nucleated cells, estimated from reference gene primer amplification, were obtained. Clones were read by immunoSEQ multiplex PCR, and TCRdb kept only the in-frame ones, dropping some. D and trimming come from the DNA, and the V and J calls and clone size come from that table. The sample has about 140,000 clones; 70% to 80% are singletons. The V and J genes are TRBV18 and TRBJ1-2; 9 nucleotides line up with TRBD1. Sequences were obtained from peripheral blood. This clonotype was obtained from a man aged 60 to 75 who had recovered from COVID-19. CDR3 in DNA: TGTGCCAGCTCACCAAAGGAGGGGACAGGGAAGGGCTACACCTTC. It specifies CASSPKEGTGKGYTF.